This record concerns one T cell receptor (beta chain) sequence. Its antigen remains unidentified. The source of the sample is a study of vaccination effects on CD4 cells after COVID-19. The wider study: The median interval between the second dose and post-vaccine sampling was 72 days.

This CDR3 is 17 amino acids long. V was shortened by 4 bases and J by 2 bases, with 21 bases between the two germline ends. Looked up from germline, CDR1 is LGHDT and CDR2 is YNNKEL (reference sequence). Before sequencing took place, the ViraFEST assay used viral peptide pools to expand antigen-specific CD4+ T cells. Cultured cells yielded isolated CD4+ T cells after roughly 11 days. Participants received two doses of either the BNT162b2 or mRNA-1273 vaccine. A density of approximately 2 million PBMC per well was used; these cells were cultured with 10 IU/ml IL-2 and roughly 9.5 ug/ml peptides. Study results and limitations: In the late period after vaccination, infection- and vaccine-induced clones contracted markedly.

Assay used: immunoSEQ multiplex PCR; TCRdb lists only in-frame clones, some missing. The repertoire consists of some 23,000 clones, with around 76% occurring once and the leading ten covering 9% to 9.5%. The sample consisted of CD4+ T cells from PBMCs cultured with HCoV-229E spike peptides, taken after COVID-19 vaccination. The rearrangement links TRBV3-1 (or the pseudogene TRBV3-2) to TRBJ2-7; D is possibly TRBD2 (6 bases). The TCR originated in a human donor who received a COVID-19 vaccine. The CDR3 is CASSPLVGGPLTYEQYF. The CDR3 nucleotides read TGTGCCAGCAGCCCCCTGGTGGGGGGACCCCTGACCTACGAGCAGTACTTC.